This entry lists 27 T cell receptor beta chains sequenced from one sample in a study of blood T cells in healthy people across ages. For the second PCR, which ran for about 6 to 11 cycles, a sample-barcoded 5' primer and a J-beta primer mix were used. TCRdb reprocessed the 5' RACE reads via MiXCR and lists one record per CDR3 protein. The sample lists about 640,000 distinct CDR3 sequences, 58% occurring once. Sequencing was performed on blood. These receptors were obtained from a man between 60 and 75 years old in good health.

This chain uses TRBV4-1 with TRBJ2-1, with 11 bases fitting TRBD2. The J segment lost 3 bases and the V segment lost 3 bases, leaving 13 bases of the junction unmatched. This CDR3 is 19 amino acids long. CDR1 and CDR2 (germline): MGHRA, YSYEKL. The chain's CDR3 is CASSQPSAVGTSGYNEQFF. The CDR3 nucleotides read TGCGCCAGCAGCCAGCCCAGCGCGGTCGGGACTAGCGGCTACAATGAGCAGTTCTTC.

CDR3 in DNA: TGTGCCAGCGGGACAGGGCCCACCCCAAATCAGCCCCAGCATTTT. Translation gives CASGTGPTPNQPQHF. The chain carries TRBV28 and TRBJ1-5; 9 nucleotides align to TRBD1. The V segment lost 8 bases and the J segment 4 bases; nucleotides outside the gene matches: 9. CDR1 is MDHEN, CDR2 SYDVKM, per germline. This CDR3 is 15 amino acids long.

The chain combines TRBV9 with TRBJ2-5, with TRBD2 matching over 12 bases. V was clipped by 7 bases and J by 11 bases; unmatched bases: 12. This CDR3 is built from 14 residues. Germline V gene data show CDR1 as SGDLS and CDR2 as YYNGEE. The CDR3 loop is CASGLAGGYNEQYF. The CDR3 DNA reads as TGTGCCAGCGGTCTAGCGGGGGGGTACAATGAGCAGTACTTC.

The rearrangement uses TRBV21-1 and TRBJ2-6; whether TRBD2, the table's D call, matches the DNA was not checked. TRBV21-1 is a known pseudogene. This CDR3 spans 14 amino acids. The CDR3 here is CASRGRSGANVLTF. In DNA form, the CDR3 reads TGTGCCAGCAGGGGCCGCTCTGGGGCCAACGTCCTGACTTTC.

The rearrangement joins TRBV10-3 to TRBJ2-5; D uncertain. Gene TRBJ2-7 matches the end of the DNA better, so the J call may be wrong. In germline, CDR1 is ENHRY, CDR2 SYGVKD. This CDR3 contains 14 residues. DNA of the CDR3: TGTGCCATCAGTGTCTCGGGCTGGACCGCCGAGCAGTACTTC. This encodes CAISVSGWTAEQYF.

This clonotype was observed many times. The chain recombines TRBV6-5 with TRBJ2-7; either TRBD1 or TRBD2 may supply D (5 bases each). V lost 6 bases and J 6 bases, leaving 15 bases between the germline ends. CDR3 length: 13 residues. Germline V gene sequence: CDR1 MNHEY, CDR2 SVGAGI. CDR3 amino acids: CASRKMGEGEQYF. CDR3 coding DNA: TGTGCCAGCAGGAAGATGGGGGAAGGCGAGCAGTACTTC.

The genes are TRBV3-1 and TRBJ2-5; D remains ambiguous. The CDR3 contains 15 residues. V shed 2 bases and J shed 5 bases, with 15 bases lying between them. Germline V lookup: CDR1 LGHDT, CDR2 YNNKEL (reference sequence). CDR3 DNA: TGTGCCAGCAGCCAAAGTCTTTTAGGGATCGAGACCCAGTACTTC. Translated, it gives CASSQSLLGIETQYF.

This clonotype has a handful of counts. The CDR3 loop is CASSGQFELRYGYTF. DNA of the CDR3: TGTGCCAGCTCCGGACAGTTCGAACTTCGCTATGGCTACACCTTC. The V and J genes are TRBV18 and TRBJ1-2; maybe TRBD1 (6 bases). CDR1 is KGHSH and CDR2 is LQKENI in the germline V gene. This CDR3 spans 15 amino acids. V was clipped by 6 bases and J by 4 bases, with 18 bases between them.

This clonotype was seen a handful of times. The V and J genes are TRBV5-1 and TRBJ2-5; 10 nucleotides align to TRBD1. The CDR3 has 15 amino acids. V was pared by 3 bases and J by 3 bases, with 5 bases of the junction left unmatched. The V gene's germline CDR1 is SGHRS and CDR2 YFSETQ. The CDR3 DNA sequence: TGCGCCAGCAGCTGGACAGGGGGTGGTGAAGAGACCCAGTACTTC. Its protein product is CASSWTGGGEETQYF.

V and J are TRBV7-9 and TRBJ2-7; D unresolved. CDR1 is SEHNR, CDR2 FQNEAQ, per germline (reference sequence). Trimming removed 5 bases at V and 5 bases at J, with 10 bases between. The CDR3 spans 12 residues. Here the CDR3 DNA reads TGTGCCAGCAGCCCCATCTTCGACGAGCAGTACTTC. Translated: CASSPIFDEQYF.

The chain carries TRBV6-2 or TRBV6-3 and TRBJ1-1; no definite D call. V was pared by 6 bases and J by 2 bases, with 10 bases between. Germline loops: CDR1 MNHEY, CDR2 SVGEGT. The CDR3 covers 13 residues. The DNA for the CDR3 is TGTGCCAGCAGCCGAATTCTAAACACTGAAGCTTTCTTT. Translated, it gives CASSRILNTEAFF.

This chain connects TRBV9 to TRBJ2-1; 14 bases map to TRBD2. The CDR3 is 16 residues long. The J segment lost 7 bases and the V segment lost 0 bases, leaving 3 bases of the junction unmatched. The V gene's germline CDR1 is SGDLS and CDR2 YYNGEE. CDR3 loop: CASSVAGTSGGNEQFF. In nucleotides, the CDR3 is TGTGCCAGCAGCGTAGCGGGGACTAGCGGGGGTAATGAGCAGTTCTTC.

The V gene is TRBV5-1, the J gene TRBJ1-4; D remains unclear. The CDR3 spans 15 residues. Germline-derived CDR1 and CDR2 are SGHRS and YFSETQ. Trimming stripped 4 bases from V and 5 bases from J, with 15 bases between. CDR3 protein: CASSPMDSRNEKLFF. CDR3 DNA: TGCGCCAGCAGCCCCATGGACTCTCGGAATGAAAAACTGTTTTTT. Using reference TRBV5-1 and TRBJ1-4 for the parts outside the CDR3, the full variable domain is KAGVTQTPRYLIKTRGQQVTLSCSPISGHRSVSWYQQTPGQGLQFLFEYFSETQRNKGNFPGRFSGRQFSNSRSEMNVSTLELGDSALYLCASSPMDSRNEKLFFGSGTQLSVL.

The chain couples TRBV6-6 to TRBJ1-1; TRBD1 matches 9 bases. There are 16 residues in the CDR3. Germline assignment: CDR1 MNHNY and CDR2 SVGAGI (reference sequence). J gave up 0 bases and V 2 bases, and 4 bases lay outside the gene matches. CDR3 coding DNA: TGTGCCAGCAGTTACCCCGGACAGGGGATGAACACTGAAGCTTTCTTT. This translates into CASSYPGQGMNTEAFF.

This clonotype was seen only a few times. The rearrangement uses TRBV14 and TRBJ2-6; D might be TRBD1 (6 bases). Per the germline V gene, CDR1 is SGHDN and CDR2 is FVKESK. The V end lost 2 bases, the J end lost 2 bases, and 13 bases lay between the germline ends. The CDR3 consists of 17 residues. CDR3 region: CASSQNQGFPGANVLTF. The DNA of the CDR3 is TGTGCCAGCAGCCAAAACCAGGGGTTCCCTGGGGCCAACGTCCTGACTTTC.

The chain uses TRBV29-1 and TRBJ1-4; 7 nucleotides align to TRBD1. This CDR3 has 17 residues. Trimming took 5 bases from V and 0 from J; bases not matched to a gene: 12. CDR1 SQVTM and CDR2 ANQGSEA come from the germline V gene. The CDR3 DNA is TGCAGCGTTCGACGGACAGGCGGCGCTGCAACTAATGAAAAACTGTTTTTT. It encodes CSVRRTGGAATNEKLFF.

The chain couples TRBV7-9 to TRBJ2-5; 10 bases agree with TRBD1. The trim removed 5 bases at V and 11 bases at J, leaving 17 bases unmatched. Germline values: CDR1 SEHNR, CDR2 FQNEAQ (reference sequence). This CDR3 has 16 residues. CDR3 nucleotides: TGTGCCAGCAGCACAGTCCGGGACAGGGGCAGTGGTGAGCAGTACTTC. Protein product: CASSTVRDRGSGEQYF.

This clonotype was picked up a small number of times. The chain combines TRBV12-3 or TRBV12-4 with TRBJ1-2; 9 nucleotides agree with TRBD1. The CDR3 contains 12 residues. V dropped 3 bases and J dropped 7; count of bases not matched to a gene: 0. DNA for the CDR3: TGTGCCAGCAGTTTGGACAGGGGTGGCTACACCTTC. It specifies CASSLDRGGYTF.

As regards this clonotype: The junction and the germline gene differ at one end; a read error may be behind it. This rearrangement joins TRBV4-2 to TRBJ2-6, with 7 nucleotides matching TRBD2. The germline gives CDR1 LGHNA, CDR2 YNFKEQ. This CDR3 is built from 18 residues. CDR3 protein: CAGSQDSFRGGWANVLTF. The CDR3 region has the DNA TGTGCCGGCAGCCAAGATTCTTTCCGGGGAGGGTGGGCCAACGTCCTGACTTTC.

The V call is TRBV7-9, the J call TRBJ2-4, with 8 bases that match TRBD1. CDR1 is SEHNR, CDR2 FQNEAQ, per germline (reference sequence). The CDR3 is 16 amino acids. J gave up 0 bases and V 5 bases, and 6 bases lay outside the gene matches. The CDR3 DNA reads TGTGCCAGCAGCCAGGACAGGGCACTAGCCAAAAACATTCAGTACTTC. Protein sequence: CASSQDRALAKNIQYF.

This clonotype was observed many times. In nucleotides, the CDR3 is TGTGCCAGCAGCCCTCGGACGGCGGGCACTGAAGCTTTCTTT. It is translated as CASSPRTAGTEAFF. V gene TRBV7-2 combines with J gene TRBJ1-1; D is uncertain. Per the germline V gene, CDR1 is SGHTA and CDR2 is FQGNSA. The V gene lost 5 bases and the J gene lost 4 bases, with 14 bases spanning the gap. This CDR3 region has 14 residues. Looking up the rest from reference TRBV7-2 and TRBJ1-1 gives the full variable domain: GAGVSQSPSNKVTEKGKDVELRCDPISGHTALYWYRQSLGQGLEFLIYFQGNSAPDKSGLPSDRFSAERTGGSVSTLTIQRTQQEDSAVYLCASSPRTAGTEAFFGQGTRLTVV.

The J gene is TRBJ2-5, the V gene TRBV12-3 or TRBV12-4; 10 bases fit TRBD2. The J call could be wrong; TRBJ2-7 is a better fit for the DNA end. The CDR3 sequence is 15 residues long. The CDR3 sequence: CASSVRTSGKYEQYF. The CDR3 region has the DNA TGTGCCAGCAGTGTTAGAACTAGCGGGAAATACGAGCAGTACTTC.

The DNA for the CDR3 is TGTGCCAGCAGTTTTAGGGGGACAGGAGATACGGAATATTTT. It specifies CASSFRGTGDTEYF. The chain joins TRBV12-3 or TRBV12-4 to TRBJ2-3; TRBD1 aligns across 8 bases. This CDR3 spans 14 amino acids. J lost 15 bases, V lost 3 bases, and 14 bases had no gene match.

V gene TRBV20-1 combines with J gene TRBJ2-4; D ambiguous. The CDR3 is made up of 12 amino acids. V lost 3 bases, J lost 2 bases, and 5 bases lay in between. In germline, CDR1 is DFQATT, CDR2 SNEGSKA (reference sequence). DNA for the CDR3: TGCAGTGCTAGCAGTACCAAAAACATTCAGTACTTC. Encoded protein: CSASSTKNIQYF.

There are a few counts of this clonotype. The chain employs TRBV5-1 and TRBJ2-1, with 14 positions matching TRBD2. Per the germline V gene, CDR1 is SGHRS and CDR2 is YFSETQ. J was trimmed by 7 bases and V by 0 bases; bases with no gene match: 9. The CDR3 consists of 18 residues. The CDR3 region has the DNA TGCGCCAGCAGCTTGGGGCCTACCGGGACTAGCGGGAGAAATGAGCAGTTCTTC. This codes for CASSLGPTGTSGRNEQFF.

This clonotype was seen many times. The genes are TRBV5-1 and TRBJ2-1, with D perhaps matching TRBD1 (6 bases). V dropped 5 bases and J dropped 4 bases, with 13 bases sitting between them. From germline, CDR1 is SGHRS and CDR2 YFSETQ. This CDR3 region has 14 residues. The CDR3 nucleotides are TGCGCCAGCAGTCCGGGACAAGAGTACAATGAGCAGTTCTTC. Its translation is CASSPGQEYNEQFF.

The chain couples TRBV28 to TRBJ1-5; 7 positions match TRBD1. The J segment lost 4 bases and the V segment lost 6 bases, leaving 9 bases of the junction unmatched. Germline V gene lookup returns CDR1 MDHEN and CDR2 SYDVKM. The CDR3 is 15 residues long. DNA of the CDR3: TGTGCCAGCAGATCCGACAGGGCCGCGAATCAGCCCCAGCATTTT. It codes for CASRSDRAANQPQHF.